A single sample gave rise to the 14 T cell receptor beta chains below, sequenced in a study of CD8 T cells in Susac syndrome. RNA, at about 0.5 to 1 ug, was reverse transcribed with random hexamers. TCRdb processed the immunoSEQ multiplex PCR reads anew with MiXCR; each CDR3 protein has one entry. Among under 200,000 distinct CDR3 sequences listed, about 93% were seen once. The sample taken for sequencing was CD4+ T cells from PBMCs. These receptors were taken from a human donor in good health.

The chain carries TRBV5-1 and TRBJ2-7, with 7 bases that match TRBD2. CDR1 and CDR2 from the germline V gene are SGHRS and YFSETQ. The CDR3 has 13 amino acids. The V and J ends lost 2 bases and 5 bases, in that order; junction bases with no gene match: 4. The CDR3 here is CASSLRGGNEQYV. CDR3 DNA sequence: TGCGCCAGCAGCTTAAGGGGAGGGAACGAGCAGTACGTC.

The V gene is TRBV3-1, the J gene TRBJ1-6; D call uncertain. V dropped 1 base and J dropped 7 bases, with 11 bases sitting between them. CDR1 and CDR2 from the germline V gene are LGHDT and YNNKEL (reference sequence). CDR3 size: 15 residues. CDR3: CASSQVKSGNSPLHF. CDR3 nucleotide sequence: TGTGCCAGCAGCCAAGTGAAATCGGGGAATTCACCCCTCCACTTT. Full variable domain (outside the CDR3, taken from reference TRBV3-1 and TRBJ1-6): DTAVSQTPKYLVTQMGNDKSIKCEQNLGHDTMYWYKQDSKKFLKIMFSYNNKELIINETVPNRFSPKSPDKAHLNLHINSLELGDSAVYFCASSQVKSGNSPLHFGNGTRLTVT.

V gene TRBV5-6 combines with J gene TRBJ2-5; the D is unclear. Germline V gene sequence: CDR1 SGHDT, CDR2 YYEEEE. Trimming shortened V by 4 bases and J by 5 bases, and 15 bases separated the two germline ends. The CDR3 spans 14 residues. The CDR3 DNA follows: TGTGCCAGCAGCCGACGGGCTCCTGGGGAGACCCAGTACTTC. Amino acid sequence: CASSRRAPGETQYF.

The rearrangement joins TRBV2 to TRBJ2-6; 10 nucleotides match TRBD1. CDR3 size: 18 residues. From germline, CDR1 is SNHLY and CDR2 FYNNEI. Unmatched junction bases numbered 10, after V lost 6 bases and J lost 2 bases. CDR3 sequence: CASSRQGASLPGANVLTF. The CDR3 DNA follows: TGTGCCAGCAGCCGACAGGGGGCCTCCCTCCCTGGGGCCAACGTCCTGACTTTC.

This clonotype was counted once. The gene calls are TRBV6-5 and TRBJ1-1; 8 bases match TRBD1. CDR1 is MNHEY and CDR2 is SVGAGI in the germline V gene. V trimming: 5 bases; J trimming: 0 bases; junction bases outside the gene matches: 5. This CDR3 contains 15 residues. CDR3 in amino acids: CASSPPQGVNTEAFF. The CDR3 nucleotides read TGTGCCAGCAGTCCGCCACAGGGGGTGAACACTGAAGCTTTCTTT.

The V gene is TRBV3-1, the J gene TRBJ1-1; D is unclear. V lost 1 base to trimming and J lost 0 bases, with 12 bases between them. Germline CDR1 LGHDT, CDR2 YNNKEL (reference sequence). The CDR3 extends over 16 amino acids. The DNA for the CDR3 is TGTGCCAGCAGCCAAGGGACCATAAGGATGAACACTGAAGCTTTCTTT. This gives the protein CASSQGTIRMNTEAFF.

The chain is built from TRBV18 and TRBJ1-2, with 12 bases fitting TRBD1. Unmatched junction bases numbered 5, after V lost 1 base and J lost 2 bases. CDR1 and CDR2 from the germline V gene are KGHSH and LQKENI. This CDR3 is 17 amino acids long. This CDR3 reads CASSPLPGQGANYGYTF. DNA of the CDR3: TGTGCCAGCTCACCACTACCGGGACAGGGGGCGAACTATGGCTACACCTTC.

The rearrangement joins TRBV28 to TRBJ2-4; 7 bases agree with TRBD1. After removal of 6 bases from V and 3 bases from J, the junction contained 11 bases not matched to a gene. The CDR3 totals 16 residues. Germline assignment: CDR1 MDHEN and CDR2 SYDVKM. DNA for the CDR3: TGTGCCAGCAGCACGCCTTACAGGGGCCACAAAAACATTCAGTACTTC. This encodes CASSTPYRGHKNIQYF.

J is TRBJ1-5 and V is TRBV6-1; the D is unclear. Germline loops: CDR1 MNHNS, CDR2 SASEGT. V was trimmed by 6 bases and J by 5 bases, leaving 11 bases between them. The CDR3 is made up of 13 amino acids. The CDR3 reads CASSVPPYQPQHF. The CDR3, as DNA: TGTGCCAGCAGCGTTCCTCCCTATCAGCCCCAGCATTTT.

The chain links TRBV25-1 to TRBJ2-7; the D is unclear. CDR1 is MGHDK and CDR2 is SYGVNS in the germline V gene. Trimming left V 3 bases short and J 4 bases short, with 4 bases between. CDR3 length: 11 residues. CDR3 bases: TGTGCCAGCAGTGATAGATACGAGCAGTACTTC. Translation: CASSDRYEQYF.

This clonotype was seen only a few times. The chain uses TRBV5-1 and TRBJ2-5; D tentatively reads TRBD1 or TRBD2 (5 bases each). V lost 1 base and J 6 bases, leaving 13 bases between the germline ends. The CDR3 runs 14 residues. Germline-derived CDR1 and CDR2 are SGHRS and YFSETQ. The CDR3 coding sequence is TGCGCCAGCAGCTTGAGAGGCGAGGGGAAGACCCAGTACTTC. Amino acid sequence: CASSLRGEGKTQYF.

In DNA, the CDR3 is TGTGCCAGCAGCTCCGGGACAGACCCTCGACAGTACGTC. It translates to CASSSGTDPRQYV. The chain is built from TRBV3-1 and TRBJ2-7; 7 bases align to TRBD1. The CDR3 spans 13 residues. The junction had 11 bases not matched to a gene; V was cut back by 5 bases and J by 10 bases. Per the germline V gene, CDR1 is LGHDT and CDR2 is YNNKEL (reference sequence).

This clonotype was seen a single time. The chain combines TRBV29-1 with TRBJ1-4; maybe TRBD1 (6 bases). CDR1 is SQVTM, CDR2 ANQGSEA, per germline. This CDR3 contains 14 residues. Trimming removed 8 bases at V and 8 bases at J, with 21 bases between. This CDR3 is CSCDPTGIGEKLFF. CDR3 DNA sequence: TGCAGCTGCGACCCTACAGGGATAGGGGAAAAACTGTTTTTT.

This chain links TRBV4-1 with TRBJ1-1; unclear D gene. Trimming cost V 4 bases and J 1 base, with 13 bases left between them. The length of the CDR3 is 15 residues. Germline V lookup: CDR1 MGHRA, CDR2 YSYEKL. The CDR3 sequence: CASSPLSSGNTEAFF. The CDR3 region has the DNA TGCGCCAGCAGCCCCCTTTCGTCCGGGAACACTGAAGCTTTCTTT.